The 30 T cell receptor beta chains below all came from one sample that was sequenced in a study of long-term antiretroviral therapy in people with HIV. It was version v3.0 of the immunoSEQ assay that was run at survey level. The data were produced by immunoSEQ multiplex PCR, yet TCRdb's version contains in-frame clones alone and is incomplete. In the table there are about 21,000 clones, roughly 79% of which are singletons. This material consisted of unsorted PBMCs, taken 2.2 years after starting antiretroviral therapy. The receptor source for this set is a man aged 50 to 59 with HIV.

This chain uses TRBV6-5 with TRBJ1-2; 7 nucleotides align to TRBD1. J lost 8 bases, V lost 1 base, and 4 bases had no gene match. The CDR3 contains 13 residues. The germline V gene encodes CDR1 MNHEY and CDR2 SVGAGI. The CDR3 loop reads CASSYLQGQGYTF. CDR3 nucleotides: TGTGCCAGCAGTTACTTACAGGGGCAAGGCTACACCTTC.

This clone occurred once. The V gene is TRBV4-3, the J gene TRBJ1-2, with D hard to call. Trimming pared 5 bases from V and 6 bases from J, leaving 13 bases between. Germline CDR1 and CDR2: LGHNA and YSLEER. The CDR3 runs to 13 residues. The CDR3 loop is CASSEAGPDGYTF. Written as DNA, the CDR3 is TGCGCCAGCAGCGAGGCCGGCCCCGATGGCTACACCTTC.

This chain uses TRBV7-3 with TRBJ2-1; D might be TRBD1 (6 bases). The germline V gene has CDR1 SGHTA and CDR2 FQGTGA. V was clipped by 5 bases and J by 10 bases, with 15 bases between them. The CDR3 consists of 13 residues. CDR3 sequence (DNA): TGTGCCAGCAGCCGCACAGGGACCGGCGAGCAGTTCTTC. Amino acids: CASSRTGTGEQFF.

This chain links TRBV5-5 with TRBJ1-3, with TRBD1 matching over 8 bases. Germline trimming cut 4 bases from V and 3 bases from J; bases unmatched to any gene: 9. The CDR3 has 16 residues. Germline lookup yields CDR1 SGHKS and CDR2 YYEKEE (reference sequence). CDR3 amino acids: CASSQRTGIGGNTIYF. CDR3 DNA: TGTGCCAGCAGCCAACGGACAGGGATCGGTGGAAACACCATATATTTT. Complete variable domain (other parts from reference TRBV5-5 and TRBJ1-3): DAGVTQSPTHLIKTRGQQVTLRCSPISGHKSVSWYQQVLGQGPQFIFQYYEKEERGRGNFPDRFSARQFPNYSSELNVNALLLGDSALYLCASSQRTGIGGNTIYFGEGSWLTVV.

The chain uses TRBV28 and TRBJ1-2; D is undetermined. The germline gives CDR1 MDHEN, CDR2 SYDVKM. V lost 3 bases, J lost 2 bases, and 7 bases lay in between. CDR3 length: 13 residues. As DNA, the CDR3 is TGTGCCAGCAGTTTGGCGGGAAACTATGGCTACACCTTC. It translates to CASSLAGNYGYTF.

V gene TRBV4-2 combines with J gene TRBJ2-6; the D gene is possibly TRBD1 (6 bases). Trimming took off 6 bases at V and 3 bases at J, with 21 bases between the two ends. The CDR3 consists of 18 residues. CDR1 and CDR2 from the germline V gene are LGHNA and YNFKEQ. The CDR3 sequence: CASSLDQGAGDGANVLTF. The CDR3 DNA sequence: TGTGCCAGCAGTCTCGATCAAGGGGCAGGGGATGGGGCCAACGTCCTGACTTTC.

The chain links TRBV7-2 to TRBJ2-7; D is unclear. The CDR3 length is 14 residues. Trimming took 1 base from V and 3 from J, leaving 10 bases between them. The germline V gene has CDR1 SGHTA and CDR2 FQGNSA. The CDR3 DNA follows: TGTGCCAGCAGCTTAGATGTGACAATCTACGAGCAGTACTTC. Its protein is CASSLDVTIYEQYF. The whole variable domain, remainder taken from reference TRBV7-2 and TRBJ2-7, is GAGVSQSPSNKVTEKGKDVELRCDPISGHTALYWYRQSLGQGLEFLIYFQGNSAPDKSGLPSDRFSAERTGGSVSTLTIQRTQQEDSAVYLCASSLDVTIYEQYFGPGTRLTVT.

The chain is built from TRBV29-1 and TRBJ2-1; D possibly corresponds to TRBD2 (6 bases). V was cut by 5 bases and J by 2 bases, with 10 bases left in between. The CDR3 covers 13 residues. Germline V gene sequence: CDR1 SQVTM, CDR2 ANQGSEA. The CDR3 region is CSVIRGAYNEQFF. The CDR3 bases are TGCAGCGTTATTCGCGGGGCCTACAATGAGCAGTTCTTC.

The J gene is TRBJ2-1, the V gene TRBV4-3; TRBD2 matches at 8 bases. CDR1 is LGHNA, CDR2 YSLEER, per germline. This CDR3 contains 18 residues. Trimming took 1 base from V and 5 from J; bases not matched to a gene: 13. Here the CDR3 DNA reads TGCGCCAGCAGCCAAGTCCCGGCGGGGACTAGGGGGGACAATGAGCAGTTCTTC. Translating gives CASSQVPAGTRGDNEQFF.

This clone was counted once. This chain uses TRBV28 with TRBJ1-1; TRBD1 matches at 7 bases. CDR1 and CDR2 (germline): MDHEN, SYDVKM. The CDR3 consists of 14 residues. Trimming cost V 2 bases and J 6 bases; bases outside gene matches: 6. The CDR3 is CASSLRGQGSEAFF. The CDR3 coding sequence is TGTGCCAGCAGTTTAAGGGGGCAGGGATCTGAAGCTTTCTTT.

The chain has TRBV28 and TRBJ1-2, with a tentative D call TRBD1 (5 bases). Germline CDR1 reads MDHEN; CDR2 reads SYDVKM. CDR3 length: 15 residues. Trimming shortened V by 4 bases and J by 4 bases, and 16 bases separated the two germline ends. DNA of the CDR3: TGTGCCAGCAGTTGGGGGACCGCCGAGGGCTATGGCTACACCTTC. Amino acid sequence: CASSWGTAEGYGYTF.

The J gene is TRBJ1-1, the V gene TRBV11-2; 10 nucleotides align to TRBD1. Germline CDR1 is SGHAT and CDR2 is FQNNGV. Losses at the gene ends were 4 bases for V and 4 bases for J; bases not matched to a gene: 9. This CDR3 has 16 amino acids. Here the CDR3 DNA reads TGTGCCAGCAGCTCGCGGGACAGGGGCAGGAGCACTGAAGCTTTCTTT. Protein product: CASSSRDRGRSTEAFF. The complete variable domain, with remaining parts taken from reference TRBV11-2 and TRBJ1-1, reads EAGVAQSPRYKIIEKRQSVAFWCNPISGHATLYWYQQILGQGPKLLIQFQNNGVVDDSQLPKDRFSAERLKGVDSTLKIQPAKLEDSAVYLCASSSRDRGRSTEAFFGQGTRLTVV.

The chain joins TRBV9 to TRBJ1-5; no definite D call. Germline-derived CDR1 and CDR2 are SGDLS and YYNGEE. Trimming left V 0 bases short and J 0 bases short, with 7 bases between. The CDR3 runs 15 residues. This CDR3 is CASSVDGNSNQPQHF. The CDR3 nucleotides are TGTGCCAGCAGCGTAGATGGGAATAGCAATCAGCCCCAGCATTTT.

The chain links TRBV4-3 to TRBJ1-5, with 9 positions matching TRBD1. Germline V gene data show CDR1 as LGHNA and CDR2 as YSLEER. V gave up 6 bases and J gave up 5 bases; unmatched junction bases: 8. The CDR3 has 15 amino acids. The CDR3 region is CASSPFTGGDQPQHF. In nucleotides, the CDR3 is TGCGCCAGCAGTCCGTTTACAGGGGGCGATCAGCCCCAGCATTTT.

This chain's CDR3 is CASSLAGSGIYNEQFF. The CDR3 DNA is TGTGCCAGCAGCTTAGCAGGTAGCGGGATATACAATGAGCAGTTCTTC. The chain joins TRBV7-2 to TRBJ2-1, with 8 bases fitting TRBD2. Losses at the gene ends were 0 bases for V and 4 bases for J; bases not matched to a gene: 5. The CDR3 spans 16 residues. CDR1 and CDR2 from the germline V gene are SGHTA and FQGNSA.

The J gene is TRBJ2-4, the V gene TRBV27; tentative D call: TRBD1 (6 bases). The CDR3 is made up of 14 amino acids. Germline V gives CDR1 MNHEY, CDR2 SMNVEV (reference sequence). Trimming shortened V by 11 bases and J by 8 bases, and 22 bases separated the two germline ends. The chain's CDR3 is CAYVRTGLRDIQYF. The CDR3 DNA follows: TGTGCCTACGTTCGAACAGGGCTGAGGGACATTCAGTACTTC.

Only one count was recorded for this clone. The CDR3 DNA follows: TGTGCCAGCAGCCTGTTCCCTTACCCCGACACTGAAGCTTTCTTT. The encoded protein is CASSLFPYPDTEAFF. The rearrangement uses TRBV5-5 and TRBJ1-1; no reliable D call. This CDR3 is built from 15 residues. V lost 4 bases and J lost 3, with 16 bases in between. Germline values: CDR1 SGHKS, CDR2 YYEKEE (reference sequence). The variable domain in full, completed from reference TRBV5-5 and TRBJ1-1, reads DAGVTQSPTHLIKTRGQQVTLRCSPISGHKSVSWYQQVLGQGPQFIFQYYEKEERGRGNFPDRFSARQFPNYSSELNVNALLLGDSALYLCASSLFPYPDTEAFFGQGTRLTVV.

This rearrangement joins TRBV7-8 to TRBJ2-2; D might be TRBD2 (5 bases). The germline gives CDR1 SGHVS, CDR2 FQNEAQ. V was clipped by 7 bases and J by 5 bases, with 14 bases between them. There are 14 residues in the CDR3. CDR3 amino acids: CASIRTGRTGELFF. CDR3 in DNA: TGTGCCAGCATTAGGACGGGAAGGACCGGGGAGCTGTTTTTT.

This chain uses TRBV14 with TRBJ2-7; D gene uncertain. The germline V and J ends were trimmed by 0 bases and 3 bases, with 9 bases remaining between them. This CDR3 is 14 amino acids long. Per the germline V gene, CDR1 is SGHDN and CDR2 is FVKESK. The CDR3 coding sequence is TGTGCCAGCAGCCAAGATCCGCACTTCTACGAGCAGTACTTC. Its translation is CASSQDPHFYEQYF.

The V call is TRBV7-9, the J call TRBJ2-1; 9 nucleotides agree with TRBD2. The CDR3 length is 17 residues. CDR1 SEHNR and CDR2 FQNEAQ come from the germline V gene (reference sequence). V lost 5 bases to trimming and J lost 6 bases; unmatched junction nucleotides: 14. The CDR3 nucleotides are TGTGCCAGCAGCCCCCCCCGCGGGGGGGGCGTGGGCAATGAGCAGTTCTTC. Translation: CASSPPRGGGVGNEQFF.

This clone was recorded a few times. The gene calls are TRBV5-1 and TRBJ2-2; D not certain. This CDR3 has 14 residues. The V end lost 1 base, the J end lost 2 bases, and 6 bases lay between the germline ends. Germline lookup yields CDR1 SGHRS and CDR2 YFSETQ. The CDR3 spells CASSLMHNTGELFF. CDR3 nucleotides: TGCGCCAGCAGCTTGATGCATAACACCGGGGAGCTGTTTTTT.

The chain combines TRBV10-3 with TRBJ1-1; 9 bases are shared with TRBD1. J was trimmed by 1 base and V by 3 bases; bases with no gene match: 3. Germline V gene lookup returns CDR1 ENHRY and CDR2 SYGVKD. The length of the CDR3 is 15 residues. CDR3 coding DNA: TGTGCCATCAGTGAAACAGGGGGCCGGAACACTGAAGCTTTCTTT. Translated: CAISETGGRNTEAFF.

The chain recombines TRBV6-6 with TRBJ1-3; possibly TRBD1 for D (5 bases). The CDR3 contains 16 residues. Trimming left V 2 bases short and J 1 base short, with 12 bases between. Germline V gene data show CDR1 as MNHNY and CDR2 as SVGAGI (reference sequence). The DNA for the CDR3 is TGTGCCAGCAGTTACGGGTCCTCAGGGTCTGGAAACACCATATATTTT. Its protein product is CASSYGSSGSGNTIYF.

The chain combines TRBV9 with TRBJ2-1; D possibly corresponds to TRBD1 (5 bases). The CDR3 runs 15 residues. CDR1 is SGDLS and CDR2 is YYNGEE in the germline V gene. V gave up 0 bases and J gave up 1 base, with 8 bases separating them. CDR3 region: CASSVEGLSYNEQFF. Here the CDR3 DNA reads TGTGCCAGCAGCGTAGAGGGGCTTTCCTACAATGAGCAGTTCTTC.

V and J are TRBV2 and TRBJ1-1; D is unclear. CDR3 size: 14 residues. Germline CDR1 SNHLY, CDR2 FYNNEI. Between the trimmed V and J ends, which lost 2 bases and 0 bases, there was a span of 7 bases. The CDR3 loop reads CASSELGMNTEAFF. DNA for the CDR3: TGTGCCAGCAGTGAATTGGGAATGAACACTGAAGCTTTCTTT.

The chain joins TRBV10-3 to TRBJ2-1; TRBD1 matches at 8 bases. This CDR3 region has 14 residues. CDR1 ENHRY and CDR2 SYGVKD come from the germline V gene. V lost 11 bases and J lost 8; bases outside the gene matches: 14. DNA of the CDR3: TGTGCCTCCTCGGACAGGGAAGTTTTCTATGAGCAGTTCTTC. Translation gives CASSDREVFYEQFF.

The chain has TRBV9 and TRBJ2-5; 7 bases match TRBD2. Germline V gene data show CDR1 as SGDLS and CDR2 as YYNGEE. After removal of 0 bases from V and 2 bases from J, the junction contained 10 bases not matched to a gene. This CDR3 contains 17 residues. The CDR3 loop reads CASSVASGAGVQETQYF. The DNA for the CDR3 is TGTGCCAGCAGCGTAGCTAGTGGGGCGGGGGTACAAGAGACCCAGTACTTC. The full variable domain, completed using reference TRBV9 and TRBJ2-5, is DSGVTQTPKHLITATGQRVTLRCSPRSGDLSVYWYQQSLDQGLQFLIQYYNGEERAKGNILERFSAQQFPDLHSELNLSSLELGDSALYFCASSVASGAGVQETQYFGPGTRLLVL.

This clone was counted only a few times. This chain joins TRBV7-2 and TRBJ1-5, with unresolved D. The V gene lost 5 bases and the J gene lost 1 base, with 9 bases spanning the gap. The CDR3 totals 14 residues. Germline lookup yields CDR1 SGHTA and CDR2 FQGNSA. DNA of the CDR3: TGTGCCAGCAGCCTCGGACGGAGCAATCAGCCCCAGCATTTT. Translated: CASSLGRSNQPQHF.

This chain joins TRBV5-5 and TRBJ1-1; D unclear. The CDR3 runs to 13 residues. Germline V gene data show CDR1 as SGHKS and CDR2 as YYEKEE (reference sequence). The germline V and J ends were trimmed by 0 bases and 0 bases, with 3 bases remaining between them. In DNA, the CDR3 is TGTGCCAGCAGCTTGGTGCTGAACACTGAAGCTTTCTTT. The encoded protein is CASSLVLNTEAFF.

The chain has TRBV7-2 and TRBJ1-2; 9 bases map to TRBD1. This CDR3 is 16 amino acids long. Germline V lookup: CDR1 SGHTA, CDR2 FQGNSA. V was clipped by 2 bases and J by 1 base; unmatched bases: 5. The CDR3 here is CASSLIDRGFNYGYTF. The CDR3 bases are TGTGCCAGCAGCTTAATTGACAGGGGGTTTAACTATGGCTACACCTTC.